This T cell receptor beta chain came from a study of T cells after somatic rescue of genetic block. CDR1 is MDHEN and CDR2 is SYDVKM in the germline V gene. Trimming took 4 bases from V and 0 from J, leaving 4 bases between them. The CDR3 has 12 amino acids. Sequencing used immunoSEQ multiplex PCR; TCRdb keeps in-frame clones, though not all of them. This table has about 70,000 clones, 92% appearing once. The material sequenced was peripheral blood mononuclear cells (PBMCs). This clonotype originated in a man in his forties or fifties. The rearrangement joins TRBV28 to TRBJ2-7; D is unclear. Here the CDR3 DNA reads TGTGCCAGCAGTTCGAACTCCTACGAGCAGTACTTC. Its protein is CASSSNSYEQYF.